This T cell receptor beta chain was sequenced for a study of T cells in Graves' hyperthyroidism and ophthalmopathy. Study-level points and caveats: Most clonotypes expanded in thyroid above 0.001 were likewise present in blood.

Amplified TCR beta CDR3 regions came from RNA transcripts. HTBI primers were employed in a first-round RT-PCR of the TCR CDR3. TCRdb passed the multiplex PCR reads through MiXCR, listing each CDR3 protein once. The sample has about half a million distinct CDR3 sequences; 15% to 20% are singletons. A Clinical Activity Score of at least 3, a NOSPECS grade of at least 4 and a duration under 3 months were recorded in the ophthalmopathy patients. Patients with uncontrolled infections, other autoimmune diseases, pregnancy or lactation were excluded. The PBMCs had their origin in roughly 10 ml of fresh peripheral blood. As concerns this clonotype: Its antigen is currently unknown.

With 7 bases removed from V and 3 bases from J, the gap between germline ends came to 13 bases. There are 13 residues in the CDR3. The source is a man in his forties with Graves' ophthalmopathy. The chain joins TRBV12-3 or TRBV12-4 to TRBJ2-7; D unclear. The material sequenced was blood. The chain's CDR3 is CASTPRVNYEQYF. CDR3 coding DNA: TGTGCCAGCACCCCTAGGGTAAACTACGAGCAGTACTTC.